This T cell receptor (beta chain) was sequenced during a study of cytomegalovirus exposure and HLA in healthy donors. J was trimmed by 6 bases and V by 5 bases; bases with no gene match: 4. CDR3 size: 13 residues. CDR1 SGHTA and CDR2 FQGNSA come from the germline V gene. This clone was counted a few times. The PCR used 60 Vbeta and 13 Jbeta primers. This table comes from immunoSEQ multiplex PCR, and its TCRdb copy is limited to in-frame clones, with some not included. Counted here are 95,000 to 150,000 clones, 60% to 75% occurring once; the ten biggest clones make up 3.5% to 5%. The V gene is TRBV7-2, the J gene TRBJ2-1; 7 bases align to TRBD1. The clonotype originates from a woman aged 50 to 60 in good health and CMV-seropositive. Sequenced: PBMCs. The CDR3 DNA reads TGTGCCAGCAGCGGACAGGCCGGCAATGAGCAGTTCTTC. It specifies CASSGQAGNEQFF.